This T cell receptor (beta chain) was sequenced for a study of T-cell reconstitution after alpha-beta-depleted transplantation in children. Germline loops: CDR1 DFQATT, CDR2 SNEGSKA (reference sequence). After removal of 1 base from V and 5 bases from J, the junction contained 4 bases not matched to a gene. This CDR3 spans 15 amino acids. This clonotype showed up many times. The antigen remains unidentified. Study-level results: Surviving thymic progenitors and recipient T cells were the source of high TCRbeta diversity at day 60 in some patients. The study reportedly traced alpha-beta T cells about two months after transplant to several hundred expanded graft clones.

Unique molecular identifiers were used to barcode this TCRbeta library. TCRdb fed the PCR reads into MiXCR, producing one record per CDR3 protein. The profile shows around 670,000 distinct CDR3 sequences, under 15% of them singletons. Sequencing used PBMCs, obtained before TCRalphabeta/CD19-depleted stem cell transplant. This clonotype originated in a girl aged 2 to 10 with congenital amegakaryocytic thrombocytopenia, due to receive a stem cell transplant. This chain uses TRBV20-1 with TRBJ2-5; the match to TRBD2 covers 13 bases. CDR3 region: CSARGRTSGGETQYF. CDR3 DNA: TGCAGTGCTAGAGGCCGGACTAGCGGGGGCGAGACCCAGTACTTC.